This is a list of T cell receptor beta chains from one sample in a study of regulatory T cells in long-lasting Graves disease. Each CDR3 protein is one row after TCRdb ran MiXCR on the multiplex PCR reads. Of over 300,000 distinct CDR3 sequences in the sample, roughly a sixth were seen once. The sample consisted of peripheral blood mononuclear cells (PBMCs), taken at new diagnosis, from a patient treated with antithyroid drugs. These receptor sequences come from a female donor with Graves disease. Each CDR3 is given without its conserved first and last residue. The order of the fields is V gene, J gene, CDR3 length, CDR3 protein.

>TRBV18|TRBJ1-1|14
ASSPRSLGDGTEAF
>TRBV12-3/TRBV12-4|TRBJ2-3|13
ASSLGRIGTDTQY
>TRBV29-1|TRBJ2-6|14
SVEDRAPSGANVLT
>TRBV20-1|TRBJ1-2|11
SATTPRAYGYT
>TRBV7-2|TRBJ2-3|13
ASSLAGQHTDTQY
>TRBV7-2|TRBJ2-7|12
ASSLDDSGYEQY
>TRBV13|TRBJ2-6|12
ASSPEGGANVLT
>TRBV7-2|TRBJ1-2|11
ASSLARARGYT
>TRBV10-2|TRBJ2-7|12
ASSESTNGYEQY
>TRBV7-9|TRBJ1-1|11
ASSLAAGDEAF
>TRBV4-1|TRBJ1-3|11
ASSQSERNTIY